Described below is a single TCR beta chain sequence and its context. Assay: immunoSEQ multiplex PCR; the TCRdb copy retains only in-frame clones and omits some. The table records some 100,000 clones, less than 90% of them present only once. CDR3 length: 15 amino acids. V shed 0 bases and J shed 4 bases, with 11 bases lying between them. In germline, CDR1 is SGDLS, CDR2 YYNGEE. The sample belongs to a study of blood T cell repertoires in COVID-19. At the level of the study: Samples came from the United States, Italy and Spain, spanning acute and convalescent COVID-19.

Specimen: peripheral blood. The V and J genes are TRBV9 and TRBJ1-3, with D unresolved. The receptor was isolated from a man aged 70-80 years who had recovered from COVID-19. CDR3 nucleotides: TGTGCCAGCAGCGTAGAACAGATGAGAGGAAACACCATATATTTT. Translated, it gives CASSVEQMRGNTIYF.